The table lists the clone carrying this T cell receptor (beta chain) with a few counts. The data were obtained in a study of T-cell reconstitution after alpha-beta-depleted transplantation in children. Trimming at V came to 3 bases and at J to 8 bases, leaving 9 bases not matched to a gene. The CDR3 is 16 residues long. The germline CDR1 and CDR2 sequences are SGDLS and YYNGEE. The TCRbeta library was prepared with unique molecular identifiers. MiXCR, run by TCRdb on the PCR reads, gives a single entry per CDR3 protein. This table holds nearly 550,000 distinct CDR3 sequences, about 16% found once. The sample was PBMCs from the stem cell graft donor, taken from the stem cell graft. The chain joins TRBV9 to TRBJ2-1, with TRBD2 identical over 12 bases. The sequence was collected from a human donor who donated a stem cell graft to a child with acute lymphoblastic leukemia. The CDR3 nucleotides read TGTGCCAGCAGCGAGAGGGGGGGGACTAGCGGGTATGAGCAGTTCTTC. Translation: CASSERGGTSGYEQFF.